This is a list of T cell receptor beta chains from one sample in a study of CD8 T cells in ankylosing spondylitis. TCRdb ran MiXCR on the 5' RACE reads and lists one entry per CDR3 protein. The table lists about 800,000 distinct CDR3 sequences, 12% of them singletons, with under 0.6% in the top ten. Sequenced material: blood, either unsorted or a sorted T cell fraction (not recorded which). The origin of the receptors is a male donor with ankylosing spondylitis. Each CDR3 is given with its conserved first and last residue. A D gene is named only where the DNA matches it firmly. Clone sizes are given selectively: once, few, many, or a class where the clone is expanded.

clone size: NA
D gene: NA
J gene: TRBJ1-6
V gene: TRBV2
CDR3 DNA: TGTGCCAGCAGTCTTCAAGGTTCAATTAATTCACCCCTCCACTTT
CDR3 protein: CASSLQGSINSPLHF

clone size: NA
D gene: NA
J gene: TRBJ2-2
V gene: TRBV20-1
CDR3 DNA: TGCAGTGCTAGAGTGAACACCGGGGAGCTGTTTTTT
CDR3 protein: CSARVNTGELFF

clone size: NA
D gene: TRBD2
J gene: TRBJ2-1
V gene: TRBV20-1
CDR3 DNA: TGCAGTGCTAGACCTCACACCGGGACTAGTCCTTTCGATGAGCAGTTCTTC
CDR3 protein: CSARPHTGTSPFDEQFF

clone size: NA
D gene: TRBD2
J gene: TRBJ2-3
V gene: TRBV20-1
CDR3 DNA: TGCAGTGCTGTAAAGGGACTAGCGGGGGGCACAGATACGCAGTATTTT
CDR3 protein: CSAVKGLAGGTDTQYF

clone size: NA
D gene: TRBD1
J gene: TRBJ2-3
V gene: TRBV29-1
CDR3 DNA: TGCAGCGTTCTATTGACAGGGGGCCAATTCACAGATACGCAGTATTTT
CDR3 protein: CSVLLTGGQFTDTQYF

clone size: many
D gene: NA
J gene: TRBJ1-5
V gene: TRBV20-1
CDR3 DNA: TGCAGTGCCACGAGGGCGGGCTCGGAGCCCCAGCATTTT
CDR3 protein: CSATRAGSEPQHF

clone size: NA
D gene: NA
J gene: TRBJ2-5
V gene: TRBV7-9
CDR3 DNA: TGTGCCAGCAGCCCACGCGAAGTGATTGGGCAAGAGACCCAGTACTTC
CDR3 protein: CASSPREVIGQETQYF

clone size: NA
D gene: NA
J gene: TRBJ2-5
V gene: TRBV20-1
CDR3 DNA: TGCAGTGCTTTAATGGCGGGTGGGCAAGAGACCCAGTACTTC
CDR3 protein: CSALMAGGQETQYF

clone size: few
D gene: TRBD1
J gene: TRBJ2-3
V gene: TRBV18
CDR3 DNA: TGTGCCAGCTCACCTCCGGGACAGGGGACAGATACGCAGTATTTT
CDR3 protein: CASSPPGQGTDTQYF

clone size: few
D gene: NA
J gene: TRBJ2-7
V gene: TRBV6-1
CDR3 DNA: TGTGCCAGCAGCACAAACAGGGTCGGCGAGCAGTACTTC
CDR3 protein: CASSTNRVGEQYF

clone size: NA
D gene: TRBD1
J gene: TRBJ2-6
V gene: TRBV11-2
CDR3 DNA: TGTGCCAGCAGCTTATGGCCGGACAGGCTAAGCTCTGGGGCCAACGTCCTGACTTTC
CDR3 protein: CASSLWPDRLSSGANVLTF

clone size: many
D gene: NA
J gene: TRBJ1-3
V gene: TRBV4-2
CDR3 DNA: TGTGCCAGCAGCCAAGGGGAATCCCGGCGAGACACCATATATTTT
CDR3 protein: CASSQGESRRDTIYF

clone size: NA
D gene: TRBD2
J gene: TRBJ2-3
V gene: TRBV20-1
CDR3 DNA: TGCAGTGCTGGACTAGCGGGAGCCCCAGATACGCAGTATTTT
CDR3 protein: CSAGLAGAPDTQYF

clone size: many
D gene: TRBD2
J gene: TRBJ2-1
V gene: TRBV5-1
CDR3 DNA: TGTGCCAGCAGCTCGGGACTAGTCTCCTACAATGAGCAGTTCTTC
CDR3 protein: CASSSGLVSYNEQFF

clone size: NA
D gene: TRBD2
J gene: TRBJ2-1
V gene: TRBV6-1
CDR3 DNA: TGTGCCAGCAGTCAATGGACTAGCCCCTACAATGAGCAGTTCTTC
CDR3 protein: CASSQWTSPYNEQFF

clone size: few
D gene: NA
J gene: TRBJ1-1
V gene: TRBV27
CDR3 DNA: TGTGCCAGCAGCCGGGTGGCCGCCACTGAAGCTTTCTTT
CDR3 protein: CASSRVAATEAFF

clone size: NA
D gene: NA
J gene: TRBJ2-3
V gene: TRBV9
CDR3 DNA: TGTGCCAGCAGTCGAATAGGGGCAGATACGCAGTATTTT
CDR3 protein: CASSRIGADTQYF

clone size: NA
D gene: TRBD1
J gene: TRBJ1-4
V gene: TRBV27
CDR3 DNA: TGTGCCAGCAGCCGAGGGGGCGCGTACGGAAAACTGTTTTTT
CDR3 protein: CASSRGGAYGKLFF

clone size: NA
D gene: NA
J gene: TRBJ1-3
V gene: TRBV7-2
CDR3 DNA: TGTGCCAGCAGCTTAAAACCCAGGTCGGAGACTGGAAACACCATATATTTT
CDR3 protein: CASSLKPRSETGNTIYF

clone size: NA
D gene: NA
J gene: TRBJ1-1
V gene: TRBV5-1
CDR3 DNA: TGCGCCAGCAGCTTGGGTCACGGGGACACTGAAGCTTTCTTT
CDR3 protein: CASSLGHGDTEAFF

clone size: NA
D gene: NA
J gene: TRBJ1-1
V gene: TRBV2
CDR3 DNA: TGTGCCAGCATTTTCCAGGGGAGGACTGAAGCTTTCTTT
CDR3 protein: CASIFQGRTEAFF

clone size: NA
D gene: TRBD1
J gene: TRBJ2-2
V gene: TRBV5-1
CDR3 DNA: TGCGCCAGCAGCTTGCAGGGGGTGTACACCGGGGAGCTGTTTTTT
CDR3 protein: CASSLQGVYTGELFF

clone size: NA
D gene: NA
J gene: TRBJ2-1
V gene: TRBV29-1
CDR3 DNA: TGCAGCGTCCAACTAGCTCCCGGGGGCTCCTACAATGAGCAGTTCTTC
CDR3 protein: CSVQLAPGGSYNEQFF

clone size: NA
D gene: NA
J gene: TRBJ2-5
V gene: TRBV7-9
CDR3 DNA: TGTGCCAGCAGCTCGGGGCGCGTCCTAGAGACCCAGTACTTC
CDR3 protein: CASSSGRVLETQYF

clone size: few
D gene: NA
J gene: TRBJ2-3
V gene: TRBV24-1
CDR3 DNA: TGTGCCACCAGTGATTTGAGGACAGATACGCAGTATTTT
CDR3 protein: CATSDLRTDTQYF

clone size: many
D gene: NA
J gene: TRBJ1-1
V gene: TRBV20-1
CDR3 DNA: TGCAGTGCTAGATCCGGACAGCTTGAAGCTTTCTTT
CDR3 protein: CSARSGQLEAFF

clone size: few
D gene: NA
J gene: TRBJ2-7
V gene: TRBV6-1
CDR3 DNA: TGTGCCAGCAGTGAAGCTTTTTTGGACTATCAGTACTTC
CDR3 protein: CASSEAFLDYQYF

clone size: many
D gene: TRBD2
J gene: TRBJ2-4
V gene: TRBV20-1
CDR3 DNA: TGCAGTGCTATCGGACTAGCCGGCAAAAACATTCAGTACTTC
CDR3 protein: CSAIGLAGKNIQYF

clone size: few
D gene: TRBD1
J gene: TRBJ2-3
V gene: TRBV7-2
CDR3 DNA: TGTGCCAGCAGCTTAGGTTGGACAGGGGGCACAGATACGCAGTATTTT
CDR3 protein: CASSLGWTGGTDTQYF

clone size: NA
D gene: NA
J gene: TRBJ2-7
V gene: TRBV27
CDR3 DNA: TGTGCCAGCCGGTTAAGCGGAACCTACGAGCAGTACTTC
CDR3 protein: CASRLSGTYEQYF

clone size: NA
D gene: NA
J gene: TRBJ1-2
V gene: TRBV3-1
CDR3 DNA: TGTGCCAGCTGTTCACGGGGGGACTCCTTAAAAGAAGCTAACTATGGCTACACCTTC
CDR3 protein: CASCSRGDSLKEANYGYTF